This T cell receptor (beta chain) was sequenced during a study of T cells in narcolepsy. Study conclusions and caveats: Reportedly, autoreactive clonotypes were serially detected in patients' blood but not controls'.

Germline V gene sequence: CDR1 SNHLY, CDR2 FYNNEI. This CDR3 is built from 12 residues. Trimming took off 7 bases at V and 5 bases at J, with 12 bases between the two ends. The data were produced by immunoSEQ multiplex PCR, yet TCRdb's version contains in-frame clones alone and is incomplete. The sample has 34,000 or so clones; roughly 80% are singletons. In its sample, this clone ranks as medium-sized. The antigen is unknown. The sequenced sample consisted of memory (CD45RA-) CD4+ T cells from blood. This clonotype was obtained from a human donor in good health. The gene calls are TRBV2 and TRBJ2-7; D unclear. The CDR3 spells CASTLEAHEQYF. CDR3 nucleotide sequence: TGTGCCAGCACACTTGAAGCCCACGAGCAGTACTTC.